Listed here are 20 T cell receptor beta chains from one sample, sequenced in a study of neurological immune-mediated disorders. TCRdb re-called the 5' RACE reads with MiXCR, one entry per CDR3 protein. The data show about 65,000 distinct CDR3 sequences, over 4% seen once. The sample consisted of PBMCs. The receptors derive from a man aged 50-60 years with multiple sclerosis.

This clonotype was counted many times. The chain couples TRBV5-1 to TRBJ2-1; the match to TRBD2 covers 12 bases. The V gene end was trimmed by 5 bases and the J gene end by 10 bases; junction bases not matched to a gene: 10. There are 15 residues in the CDR3. Per germline, CDR1 SGHRS and CDR2 YFSETQ. The CDR3 DNA reads TGCGCCAGCAGTCCCCTAGCGGGGGGGCACTTAGAGCAGTTCTTC. Protein sequence: CASSPLAGGHLEQFF. The variable domain in full, with the rest retrieved from reference TRBV5-1 and TRBJ2-1, is KAGVTQTPRYLIKTRGQQVTLSCSPISGHRSVSWYQQTPGQGLQFLFEYFSETQRNKGNFPGRFSGRQFSNSRSEMNVSTLELGDSALYLCASSPLAGGHLEQFFGPGTRLTVL.

This clonotype was counted many times. The gene calls are TRBV15 and TRBJ2-3; TRBD1 matches at 10 bases. V was clipped by 1 base and J by 4 bases; unmatched bases: 2. The germline V gene has CDR1 LNHNV and CDR2 YYDKDF (reference sequence). CDR3 size: 15 residues. The CDR3 DNA reads as TGTGCCACCAGCAGAGTCGGGACAGGGGCAGATACGCAGTATTTT. As protein: CATSRVGTGADTQYF.

Many counts were recorded for this clonotype. This rearrangement joins TRBV5-1 to TRBJ2-3, with 8 bases that match TRBD2. This CDR3 comprises 16 residues. V dropped 4 bases and J dropped 1; count of bases not matched to a gene: 8. Germline V gene data show CDR1 as SGHRS and CDR2 as YFSETQ. The chain's CDR3 is CASSPGGSGGTDTQYF. The CDR3 region has the DNA TGCGCCAGCAGCCCCGGGGGTAGCGGGGGCACAGATACGCAGTATTTT.

This clonotype occurred many times. The chain links TRBV5-6 to TRBJ2-5; D remains ambiguous. The CDR3 is made up of 13 amino acids. CDR1 and CDR2 (germline): SGHDT, YYEEEE. Trimming took 4 bases from V and 4 from J, leaving 11 bases between them. The CDR3 protein is CASSPLARETQYF. CDR3 sequence (DNA): TGTGCCAGCAGCCCCCTGGCGAGAGAGACCCAGTACTTC. Complete variable domain (other parts from reference TRBV5-6 and TRBJ2-5): DAGVTQSPTHLIKTRGQQVTLRCSPKSGHDTVSWYQQALGQGPQFIFQYYEEEERQRGNFPDRFSGHQFPNYSSELNVNALLLGDSALYLCASSPLARETQYFGPGTRLLVL.

This clonotype came up many times. V is TRBV7-2 and J is TRBJ2-3; 7 bases are a match to TRBD2. V lost 4 bases, J lost 8 bases, and 15 bases stayed unmatched. Germline lookup yields CDR1 SGHTA and CDR2 FQGNSA. The CDR3 runs 16 residues. The CDR3 nucleotides are TGTGCCAGCAGCTCCAACCCGGGGGGTGTCTGGGGTACGCAGTATTTT. Amino acids: CASSSNPGGVWGTQYF. The entire variable domain, with the rest obtained from reference TRBV7-2 and TRBJ2-3, is as follows: GAGVSQSPSNKVTEKGKDVELRCDPISGHTALYWYRQSLGQGLEFLIYFQGNSAPDKSGLPSDRFSAERTGGSVSTLTIQRTQQEDSAVYLCASSSNPGGVWGTQYFGPGTRLTVL.

This clonotype appeared many times. The V gene is TRBV9, the J gene TRBJ1-1; possible D gene TRBD1, 6 bases. V lost 3 bases and J lost 6, with 18 bases in between. The CDR3 has 15 residues. Germline CDR1 and CDR2: SGDLS and YYNGEE. The CDR3 sequence is CASSAHGGFSAEAFF. CDR3 nucleotides: TGTGCCAGCAGCGCCCACGGGGGCTTCAGCGCTGAAGCTTTCTTT.

This clonotype occurred many times. This rearrangement joins TRBV18 to TRBJ2-1; D perhaps matches TRBD1 (6 bases). Germline assignment: CDR1 KGHSH and CDR2 LQKENI. This CDR3 contains 15 residues. Deletions cut 2 bases from V and 4 bases from J, with 12 bases between. The CDR3 reads CASSPDRPTYNEQFF. CDR3 sequence (DNA): TGTGCCAGCTCACCAGACAGGCCAACTTACAATGAGCAGTTCTTC.

This clonotype has ten or more counts. The genes are TRBV5-6 and TRBJ2-1; 9 nucleotides line up with TRBD2. Germline-derived CDR1 and CDR2 are SGHDT and YYEEEE. The CDR3 sequence is 15 residues long. The ends lost 5 bases at V and 1 base at J; junction bases unmatched: 4. CDR3 loop: CASRLAGESYNEQFF. The CDR3 DNA is TGTGCCAGCAGGTTAGCGGGGGAATCCTACAATGAGCAGTTCTTC. The whole variable domain, filled in from reference TRBV5-6 and TRBJ2-1, reads DAGVTQSPTHLIKTRGQQVTLRCSPKSGHDTVSWYQQALGQGPQFIFQYYEEEERQRGNFPDRFSGHQFPNYSSELNVNALLLGDSALYLCASRLAGESYNEQFFGPGTRLTVL.

This clonotype was counted ten times or more. J is TRBJ2-7 and V is TRBV7-3; D gene unclear. The germline V and J ends were trimmed by 5 bases and 0 bases, with 8 bases remaining between them. The CDR3 runs 13 residues. Germline V lookup: CDR1 SGHTA, CDR2 FQGTGA. The CDR3 reads CASSPGPSYEQYF. The DNA of the CDR3 is TGTGCCAGCAGCCCCGGACCCTCCTACGAGCAGTACTTC. Combining the CDR3 with reference TRBV7-3 and TRBJ2-7 gives the whole variable domain GAGVSQTPSNKVTEKGKYVELRCDPISGHTALYWYRQSLGQGPEFLIYFQGTGAADDSGLPNDRFFAVRPEGSVSTLKIQRTERGDSAVYLCASSPGPSYEQYFGPGTRLTVT.

This clonotype came up many times. This rearrangement joins TRBV5-1 to TRBJ1-2; weak D call: TRBD1 (6 bases). Germline-derived CDR1 and CDR2 are SGHRS and YFSETQ. With 4 bases removed from V and 4 bases from J, the gap between germline ends came to 17 bases. This CDR3 contains 15 residues. The CDR3 coding sequence is TGCGCCAGCAGCCCACCCGACAGGACGATCTATGGCTACACCTTC. This encodes CASSPPDRTIYGYTF.

This clonotype occurred many times. The chain combines TRBV20-1 with TRBJ1-1, with a possible D match to TRBD1 (5 bases). In germline, CDR1 is DFQATT, CDR2 SNEGSKA (reference sequence). CDR3 length: 11 residues. Trimming pared 7 bases from V and 1 base from J, leaving 7 bases between. CDR3 protein: CSGDGNTEAFF. CDR3 bases: TGCAGTGGGGACGGGAACACTGAAGCTTTCTTT.

This chain joins TRBV25-1 and TRBJ1-1; D might be TRBD1 (6 bases). The CDR3 runs 16 residues. The germline CDR1 and CDR2 sequences are MGHDK and SYGVNS. Trimming stripped 4 bases from V and 1 base from J, with 16 bases between. As DNA, the CDR3 is TGTGCCAGCAGTGCATTCGCCGGCAGGGGGAACACTGAAGCTTTCTTT. Amino acids: CASSAFAGRGNTEAFF.

A few counts support this clonotype. The J gene is TRBJ2-5, the V gene TRBV5-1; tentatively, D is TRBD1 (6 bases). V shed 5 bases and J shed 1 base, with 18 bases lying between them. Germline CDR1 is SGHRS and CDR2 is YFSETQ. This CDR3 has 16 residues. CDR3 DNA: TGCGCCAGCAGAGTAACTCCAGGGGCCCTCCAAGAGACCCAGTACTTC. Its protein is CASRVTPGALQETQYF.

This clonotype appeared many times. The chain is built from TRBV6-5 and TRBJ1-1; D not certain. Germline assignment: CDR1 MNHEY and CDR2 SVGAGI. The CDR3 consists of 15 residues. V was trimmed by 2 bases and J by 1 base, leaving 11 bases between them. The CDR3 DNA is TGTGCCAGCAGTTACGATACACGGTCGAACACTGAAGCTTTCTTT. This gives the protein CASSYDTRSNTEAFF.

This clonotype was found many times. The gene calls are TRBV4-3 and TRBJ2-5; D uncertain. Trimming removed 0 bases at V and 4 bases at J, with 6 bases between. Germline V CDR1 and CDR2: LGHNA, YSLEER. This CDR3 is built from 13 residues. The CDR3 DNA follows: TGCGCCAGCAGCCAAGAGGTCGCAGAGACCCAGTACTTC. Protein: CASSQEVAETQYF.

Many counts were recorded for this clonotype. The chain carries TRBV5-1 and TRBJ2-3; D is uncertain. Germline CDR1 is SGHRS and CDR2 is YFSETQ. The germline V and J ends were trimmed by 5 bases and 1 base, with 2 bases remaining between them. CDR3 length equals 11 residues. The CDR3 sequence: CASRGTDTQYF. The CDR3 coding sequence is TGCGCCAGCAGAGGCACAGATACGCAGTATTTT.

This clonotype was picked up many times. The chain carries TRBV7-9 and TRBJ2-1; TRBD2 matches 14 bases. Trimming at V came to 3 bases and at J to 9 bases, leaving 13 bases not matched to a gene. Germline assignment: CDR1 SEHNR and CDR2 FQNEAQ (reference sequence). The CDR3 contains 18 residues. In DNA, the CDR3 is TGTGCCAGCAGCTTCGGACTAGCGGGGGGCCGAAGTCCCGGTGAGCAGTTCTTC. Protein: CASSFGLAGGRSPGEQFF.

This clonotype was observed a handful of times. Given a much more abundant clone one base away, this may be a read error. This chain connects TRBV5-1 to TRBJ2-7; 8 bases line up with TRBD2. Germline CDR1 is SGHRS and CDR2 is YFSETQ. Unmatched junction bases numbered 5, after V lost 5 bases and J lost 1 base. The CDR3 length is 14 residues. CDR3 sequence: CASRRGERSYEQYF. Here the CDR3 DNA reads TGCGCCAGCAGGCGGGGGGAAAGATCCTACGAGCAGTACTTC. The whole variable domain, filled in from reference TRBV5-1 and TRBJ2-7, reads KAGVTQTPRYLIKTRGQQVTLSCSPISGHRSVSWYQQTPGQGLQFLFEYFSETQRNKGNFPGRFSGRQFSNSRSEMNVSTLELGDSALYLCASRRGERSYEQYFGPGTRLTVT.

At least ten counts were recorded for this clonotype. V and J are TRBV7-9 and TRBJ2-5, with 8 bases that match TRBD1. This CDR3 is 16 amino acids long. Looked up from germline, CDR1 is SEHNR and CDR2 is FQNEAQ (reference sequence). The trim removed 2 bases at V and 5 bases at J, leaving 10 bases unmatched. The CDR3 here is CASSLPDRGRMETQYF. The CDR3 DNA reads TGTGCCAGCAGCTTACCAGACAGGGGAAGGATGGAGACCCAGTACTTC.

The sample holds many counts of this clonotype. CDR3 residues: CASSGSGGEEYF. The CDR3 DNA is TGTGCCAGCAGCGGTTCTGGGGGCGAGGAGTATTTT. The genes are TRBV6-5 and TRBJ2-3, with D possibly matching TRBD1 (6 bases). Germline-derived CDR1 and CDR2 are MNHEY and SVGAGI. V was trimmed by 6 bases and J by 13 bases, leaving 17 bases between them. This CDR3 region has 12 residues.